These T cell receptor beta chains were read from a single sample in a study of cytomegalovirus exposure and HLA in healthy donors. Sequenced by immunoSEQ multiplex PCR; TCRdb stores in-frame clones only, minus some. The sample consists of tens of thousands of clones, 85% to 95% of them appearing once. Sequencing was carried out using PBMCs. These receptors originate from a man younger than 35 in good health and CMV-seronegative. The CDR3 runs from the conserved cysteine through the conserved F or W. The D gene is left open where the match is weak. Some rows have no size entry. The others give once, few or many, or a class for an expanded clone.

CDR3aa: CASSPPSRTSGELFF
CDR3nt: TGTGCCAGCAGCCCTCCGTCCCGGACAAGCGGGGAGCTGTTTTTT
abundance: .
d_gene: .
j_gene: TRBJ2-2
v_gene: TRBV7-2

CDR3aa: CSVRTGGASAEAFF
CDR3nt: TGCAGCGTCAGGACAGGGGGCGCGTCGGCTGAAGCTTTCTTT
abundance: .
d_gene: TRBD1
j_gene: TRBJ1-1
v_gene: TRBV29-1

CDR3aa: CASTHRRGAFF
CDR3nt: TGTGCCAGTACTCACAGGCGGGGAGCTTTCTTT
abundance: .
d_gene: .
j_gene: TRBJ1-1
v_gene: TRBV6-1

CDR3aa: CAWSRDTREQYF
CDR3nt: TGTGCCTGGAGCCGGGACACGAGGGAGCAGTACTTC
abundance: .
d_gene: .
j_gene: TRBJ2-7
v_gene: TRBV30

CDR3aa: CASRVGDKGLVEQYF
CDR3nt: TGTGCCAGCAGAGTGGGGGACAAGGGCCTCGTCGAGCAGTACTTC
abundance: .
d_gene: .
j_gene: TRBJ2-7
v_gene: TRBV21-1

CDR3aa: CASSRPGQGAPVEQYF
CDR3nt: TGTGCCAGCAGTCGCCCGGGACAGGGGGCGCCGGTCGAGCAGTACTTC
abundance: .
d_gene: TRBD1
j_gene: TRBJ2-7
v_gene: TRBV27

CDR3aa: CASKRTRPSTDTQYF
CDR3nt: TGTGCCAGCAAAAGGACTAGGCCCAGCACAGATACGCAGTATTTT
abundance: .
d_gene: TRBD2
j_gene: TRBJ2-3
v_gene: TRBV2

CDR3aa: CASSEGPGASYEQYF
CDR3nt: TGTGCCAGCAGTGAAGGGCCAGGGGCCTCCTACGAGCAGTACTTC
abundance: .
d_gene: .
j_gene: TRBJ2-7
v_gene: TRBV6-1

CDR3aa: CASSTGQGVNQPQHF
CDR3nt: TGTGCCAGCAGCACGGGACAGGGCGTAAATCAGCCCCAGCATTTT
abundance: .
d_gene: TRBD1
j_gene: TRBJ1-5
v_gene: TRBV11-3

CDR3aa: CASRYRQYTNYGYTF
CDR3nt: TGTGCCAGCAGGTACCGACAGTATACTAACTATGGCTACACCTTC
abundance: .
d_gene: .
j_gene: TRBJ1-2
v_gene: TRBV2

CDR3aa: CASSDLAGDYNEQFF
CDR3nt: TGCGCCAGCAGTGATCTAGCGGGGGACTACAATGAGCAGTTCTTC
abundance: .
d_gene: TRBD2
j_gene: TRBJ2-1
v_gene: TRBV10-2

CDR3aa: CASSPPNPGQYNEQFF
CDR3nt: TGTGCCAGCAGCCCACCCAACCCGGGACAATACAATGAGCAGTTCTTC
abundance: .
d_gene: .
j_gene: TRBJ2-1
v_gene: TRBV5-8

CDR3aa: CASSTGARYGYTF
CDR3nt: TGTGCCAGCAGTACAGGGGCCCGCTATGGCTACACCTTC
abundance: .
d_gene: TRBD1
j_gene: TRBJ1-2
v_gene: TRBV6-5

CDR3aa: CASSYSAGVNTEAFF
CDR3nt: TGTGCCAGCAGTTACTCGGCAGGGGTGAACACTGAAGCTTTCTTT
abundance: once
d_gene: .
j_gene: TRBJ1-1
v_gene: TRBV6-5

CDR3aa: CASFPGLAGSDTQYF
CDR3nt: TGTGCCAGCTTTCCGGGACTAGCGGGTTCAGATACGCAGTATTTT
abundance: .
d_gene: TRBD2
j_gene: TRBJ2-3
v_gene: TRBV27

CDR3aa: CASSQVGYVSETQYF
CDR3nt: TGCGCCAGCAGCCAAGTCGGGTATGTGTCGGAGACCCAGTACTTC
abundance: .
d_gene: .
j_gene: TRBJ2-5
v_gene: TRBV4-1

CDR3aa: CASSQERAGISTDTQYF
CDR3nt: TGTGCCAGCAGCCAAGAACGAGCGGGGATTAGCACAGATACGCAGTATTTT
abundance: .
d_gene: TRBD2
j_gene: TRBJ2-3
v_gene: TRBV4-2

CDR3aa: CASSLGGQPQLYGYTF
CDR3nt: TGTGCCAGCAGCTTAGGAGGACAGCCCCAACTCTATGGCTACACCTTC
abundance: once
d_gene: .
j_gene: TRBJ1-2
v_gene: TRBV7-2

CDR3aa: CASRRTGKTYEQYF
CDR3nt: TGTGCCAGCAGGAGGACAGGGAAAACCTACGAGCAGTACTTC
abundance: .
d_gene: TRBD1
j_gene: TRBJ2-7
v_gene: TRBV2

CDR3aa: CASSQNTGDGYGYTF
CDR3nt: TGCGCCAGCAGCCAGAATACAGGGGACGGCTATGGCTACACCTTC
abundance: .
d_gene: TRBD1
j_gene: TRBJ1-2
v_gene: TRBV4-1

CDR3aa: CSVQGRGAYNEQFF
CDR3nt: TGCAGCGTTCAGGGGCGGGGGGCATACAATGAGCAGTTCTTC
abundance: .
d_gene: TRBD2
j_gene: TRBJ2-1
v_gene: TRBV29-1

CDR3aa: CASRTGGDTEAFF
CDR3nt: TGCGCCAGCCGGACAGGGGGGGACACTGAAGCTTTCTTT
abundance: .
d_gene: TRBD1
j_gene: TRBJ1-1
v_gene: TRBV5-1

CDR3aa: CASSPRGIEAFF
CDR3nt: TGCGCCAGCAGCCCCCGCGGTATTGAAGCTTTCTTT
abundance: once
d_gene: .
j_gene: TRBJ1-1
v_gene: TRBV4-1

CDR3aa: CASRRDRVDNQPQHF
CDR3nt: TGTGCCAGCAGGCGGGACAGGGTGGACAATCAGCCCCAGCATTTT
abundance: .
d_gene: TRBD1
j_gene: TRBJ1-5
v_gene: TRBV27

CDR3aa: CASSFPGQGIAEQYF
CDR3nt: TGTGCCAGCAGCTTTCCGGGACAGGGGATCGCCGAGCAGTACTTC
abundance: .
d_gene: TRBD1
j_gene: TRBJ2-7
v_gene: TRBV7-9

CDR3aa: CASSPPGGGNLEQFF
CDR3nt: TGTGCCAGCAGCCCCCCCGGTGGAGGGAATCTTGAGCAGTTCTTC
abundance: .
d_gene: .
j_gene: TRBJ2-1
v_gene: TRBV5-4

CDR3aa: CASSRYEQYF
CDR3nt: TGTGCCAGCAGCCGCTACGAGCAGTACTTC
abundance: .
d_gene: .
j_gene: TRBJ2-7
v_gene: TRBV6-1

CDR3aa: CASSPPWGRSYEQYF
CDR3nt: TGTGCCAGCTCACCACCATGGGGCAGGTCCTACGAGCAGTACTTC
abundance: .
d_gene: .
j_gene: TRBJ2-7
v_gene: TRBV18

CDR3aa: CASSLGQGRETQYF
CDR3nt: TGTGCCAGCAGTCTAGGACAGGGGAGAGAGACCCAGTACTTC
abundance: .
d_gene: TRBD1
j_gene: TRBJ2-5
v_gene: TRBV2

CDR3aa: CASSESYNEQYF
CDR3nt: TGCGCCAGCAGTGAGTCGTACAACGAGCAGTACTTC
abundance: few
d_gene: .
j_gene: TRBJ2-7
v_gene: TRBV10-1

CDR3aa: CASSQSRRYTF
CDR3nt: TGTGCCAGCAGCCAATCTCGGAGGTACACCTTC
abundance: .
d_gene: .
j_gene: TRBJ1-2
v_gene: TRBV16

CDR3aa: CASSYSVNTGELFF
CDR3nt: TGTGCCAGCAGTTATTCGGTGAACACCGGGGAGCTGTTTTTT
abundance: .
d_gene: .
j_gene: TRBJ2-2
v_gene: TRBV6-5

CDR3aa: CASSGSFGQEGSNEQFF
CDR3nt: TGCGCCAGCAGTGGGTCGTTCGGACAGGAGGGTTCGAATGAGCAGTTCTTC
abundance: .
d_gene: .
j_gene: TRBJ2-1
v_gene: TRBV10-1

CDR3aa: CASSISGTVTHEQYF
CDR3nt: TGTGCCAGTAGTATATCGGGGACAGTGACCCACGAGCAGTACTTC
abundance: .
d_gene: TRBD1
j_gene: TRBJ2-7
v_gene: TRBV19

CDR3aa: CASSDSSEDQPQHF
CDR3nt: TGTGCCAGCAGTGACTCTTCCGAGGATCAGCCCCAGCATTTT
abundance: once
d_gene: .
j_gene: TRBJ1-5
v_gene: TRBV6-4

CDR3aa: CASTRRGSNTGELFF
CDR3nt: TGTGCCAGCACTCGAAGGGGGTCGAACACCGGGGAGCTGTTTTTT
abundance: .
d_gene: .
j_gene: TRBJ2-2
v_gene: TRBV11-2

CDR3aa: CASSLDWRESLYYNEQFF
CDR3nt: TGTGCCAGCAGCTTAGATTGGAGGGAGTCACTATACTACAATGAGCAGTTCTTC
abundance: .
d_gene: .
j_gene: TRBJ2-1
v_gene: TRBV11-2

CDR3aa: CASSLWVAGEQYF
CDR3nt: TGTGCCAGCAGCTTATGGGTAGCGGGCGAGCAGTACTTC
abundance: .
d_gene: TRBD2
j_gene: TRBJ2-7
v_gene: TRBV11-1

CDR3aa: CASSLNGQRTDTQYF
CDR3nt: TGTGCCAGCAGCTTAAATGGACAGAGGACAGATACGCAGTATTTT
abundance: .
d_gene: .
j_gene: TRBJ2-3
v_gene: TRBV7-3

CDR3aa: CAGGQLTDTQYF
CDR3nt: TGTGCCGGGGGACAGCTGACAGATACGCAGTATTTT
abundance: .
d_gene: TRBD1
j_gene: TRBJ2-3
v_gene: TRBV6-1

CDR3aa: CASSRPDRWETQYF
CDR3nt: TGCGCCAGCAGCCGACCAGACAGGTGGGAGACCCAGTACTTC
abundance: .
d_gene: .
j_gene: TRBJ2-5
v_gene: TRBV10-1

CDR3aa: CASSFNRGRNTEAFF
CDR3nt: TGTGCCAGCAGTTTCAACAGGGGCCGAAACACTGAAGCTTTCTTT
abundance: .
d_gene: TRBD1
j_gene: TRBJ1-1
v_gene: TRBV6-5

CDR3aa: CASSLTIGAQPQHF
CDR3nt: TGTGCCAGCAGCTTAACGATAGGGGCTCAGCCCCAGCATTTT
abundance: .
d_gene: .
j_gene: TRBJ1-5
v_gene: TRBV7-8

CDR3aa: CASTRGRETYEQYF
CDR3nt: TGTGCCAGCACCCGGGGGAGGGAAACCTACGAGCAGTACTTC
abundance: .
d_gene: TRBD2
j_gene: TRBJ2-7
v_gene: TRBV6-1

CDR3aa: CASRPPGTGIYNEQFF
CDR3nt: TGTGCCAGCAGACCACCAGGGACAGGAATTTACAATGAGCAGTTCTTC
abundance: .
d_gene: TRBD1
j_gene: TRBJ2-1
v_gene: TRBV5-4

CDR3aa: CASSYGQRGNTIYF
CDR3nt: TGCGCCAGCAGCTACGGACAGAGAGGAAACACCATATATTTT
abundance: .
d_gene: .
j_gene: TRBJ1-3
v_gene: TRBV5-1

CDR3aa: CASSHQHAQVPQHF
CDR3nt: TGCGCCAGCAGTCATCAACACGCCCAGGTCCCCCAGCATTTT
abundance: .
d_gene: .
j_gene: TRBJ1-5
v_gene: TRBV23-1

CDR3aa: CAWSATGSGNQPQHF
CDR3nt: TGTGCCTGGAGCGCTACAGGGTCGGGCAATCAGCCCCAGCATTTT
abundance: .
d_gene: .
j_gene: TRBJ1-5
v_gene: TRBV30

CDR3aa: CASSEVGVLSANPSNQPQHF
CDR3nt: TGTGCCAGCAGTGAAGTAGGGGTACTTTCGGCGAACCCTAGCAATCAGCCCCAGCATTTT
abundance: .
d_gene: .
j_gene: TRBJ1-5
v_gene: TRBV2

CDR3aa: CASSPSGYGYTF
CDR3nt: TGTGCCAGCAGCCCATCCGGGTATGGCTACACCTTC
abundance: many
d_gene: .
j_gene: TRBJ1-2
v_gene: TRBV7-2

CDR3aa: CASSSTYRAYQPQHF
CDR3nt: TGTGCCAGCAGCTCGACTTACAGGGCGTATCAGCCCCAGCATTTT
abundance: .
d_gene: .
j_gene: TRBJ1-5
v_gene: TRBV7-2